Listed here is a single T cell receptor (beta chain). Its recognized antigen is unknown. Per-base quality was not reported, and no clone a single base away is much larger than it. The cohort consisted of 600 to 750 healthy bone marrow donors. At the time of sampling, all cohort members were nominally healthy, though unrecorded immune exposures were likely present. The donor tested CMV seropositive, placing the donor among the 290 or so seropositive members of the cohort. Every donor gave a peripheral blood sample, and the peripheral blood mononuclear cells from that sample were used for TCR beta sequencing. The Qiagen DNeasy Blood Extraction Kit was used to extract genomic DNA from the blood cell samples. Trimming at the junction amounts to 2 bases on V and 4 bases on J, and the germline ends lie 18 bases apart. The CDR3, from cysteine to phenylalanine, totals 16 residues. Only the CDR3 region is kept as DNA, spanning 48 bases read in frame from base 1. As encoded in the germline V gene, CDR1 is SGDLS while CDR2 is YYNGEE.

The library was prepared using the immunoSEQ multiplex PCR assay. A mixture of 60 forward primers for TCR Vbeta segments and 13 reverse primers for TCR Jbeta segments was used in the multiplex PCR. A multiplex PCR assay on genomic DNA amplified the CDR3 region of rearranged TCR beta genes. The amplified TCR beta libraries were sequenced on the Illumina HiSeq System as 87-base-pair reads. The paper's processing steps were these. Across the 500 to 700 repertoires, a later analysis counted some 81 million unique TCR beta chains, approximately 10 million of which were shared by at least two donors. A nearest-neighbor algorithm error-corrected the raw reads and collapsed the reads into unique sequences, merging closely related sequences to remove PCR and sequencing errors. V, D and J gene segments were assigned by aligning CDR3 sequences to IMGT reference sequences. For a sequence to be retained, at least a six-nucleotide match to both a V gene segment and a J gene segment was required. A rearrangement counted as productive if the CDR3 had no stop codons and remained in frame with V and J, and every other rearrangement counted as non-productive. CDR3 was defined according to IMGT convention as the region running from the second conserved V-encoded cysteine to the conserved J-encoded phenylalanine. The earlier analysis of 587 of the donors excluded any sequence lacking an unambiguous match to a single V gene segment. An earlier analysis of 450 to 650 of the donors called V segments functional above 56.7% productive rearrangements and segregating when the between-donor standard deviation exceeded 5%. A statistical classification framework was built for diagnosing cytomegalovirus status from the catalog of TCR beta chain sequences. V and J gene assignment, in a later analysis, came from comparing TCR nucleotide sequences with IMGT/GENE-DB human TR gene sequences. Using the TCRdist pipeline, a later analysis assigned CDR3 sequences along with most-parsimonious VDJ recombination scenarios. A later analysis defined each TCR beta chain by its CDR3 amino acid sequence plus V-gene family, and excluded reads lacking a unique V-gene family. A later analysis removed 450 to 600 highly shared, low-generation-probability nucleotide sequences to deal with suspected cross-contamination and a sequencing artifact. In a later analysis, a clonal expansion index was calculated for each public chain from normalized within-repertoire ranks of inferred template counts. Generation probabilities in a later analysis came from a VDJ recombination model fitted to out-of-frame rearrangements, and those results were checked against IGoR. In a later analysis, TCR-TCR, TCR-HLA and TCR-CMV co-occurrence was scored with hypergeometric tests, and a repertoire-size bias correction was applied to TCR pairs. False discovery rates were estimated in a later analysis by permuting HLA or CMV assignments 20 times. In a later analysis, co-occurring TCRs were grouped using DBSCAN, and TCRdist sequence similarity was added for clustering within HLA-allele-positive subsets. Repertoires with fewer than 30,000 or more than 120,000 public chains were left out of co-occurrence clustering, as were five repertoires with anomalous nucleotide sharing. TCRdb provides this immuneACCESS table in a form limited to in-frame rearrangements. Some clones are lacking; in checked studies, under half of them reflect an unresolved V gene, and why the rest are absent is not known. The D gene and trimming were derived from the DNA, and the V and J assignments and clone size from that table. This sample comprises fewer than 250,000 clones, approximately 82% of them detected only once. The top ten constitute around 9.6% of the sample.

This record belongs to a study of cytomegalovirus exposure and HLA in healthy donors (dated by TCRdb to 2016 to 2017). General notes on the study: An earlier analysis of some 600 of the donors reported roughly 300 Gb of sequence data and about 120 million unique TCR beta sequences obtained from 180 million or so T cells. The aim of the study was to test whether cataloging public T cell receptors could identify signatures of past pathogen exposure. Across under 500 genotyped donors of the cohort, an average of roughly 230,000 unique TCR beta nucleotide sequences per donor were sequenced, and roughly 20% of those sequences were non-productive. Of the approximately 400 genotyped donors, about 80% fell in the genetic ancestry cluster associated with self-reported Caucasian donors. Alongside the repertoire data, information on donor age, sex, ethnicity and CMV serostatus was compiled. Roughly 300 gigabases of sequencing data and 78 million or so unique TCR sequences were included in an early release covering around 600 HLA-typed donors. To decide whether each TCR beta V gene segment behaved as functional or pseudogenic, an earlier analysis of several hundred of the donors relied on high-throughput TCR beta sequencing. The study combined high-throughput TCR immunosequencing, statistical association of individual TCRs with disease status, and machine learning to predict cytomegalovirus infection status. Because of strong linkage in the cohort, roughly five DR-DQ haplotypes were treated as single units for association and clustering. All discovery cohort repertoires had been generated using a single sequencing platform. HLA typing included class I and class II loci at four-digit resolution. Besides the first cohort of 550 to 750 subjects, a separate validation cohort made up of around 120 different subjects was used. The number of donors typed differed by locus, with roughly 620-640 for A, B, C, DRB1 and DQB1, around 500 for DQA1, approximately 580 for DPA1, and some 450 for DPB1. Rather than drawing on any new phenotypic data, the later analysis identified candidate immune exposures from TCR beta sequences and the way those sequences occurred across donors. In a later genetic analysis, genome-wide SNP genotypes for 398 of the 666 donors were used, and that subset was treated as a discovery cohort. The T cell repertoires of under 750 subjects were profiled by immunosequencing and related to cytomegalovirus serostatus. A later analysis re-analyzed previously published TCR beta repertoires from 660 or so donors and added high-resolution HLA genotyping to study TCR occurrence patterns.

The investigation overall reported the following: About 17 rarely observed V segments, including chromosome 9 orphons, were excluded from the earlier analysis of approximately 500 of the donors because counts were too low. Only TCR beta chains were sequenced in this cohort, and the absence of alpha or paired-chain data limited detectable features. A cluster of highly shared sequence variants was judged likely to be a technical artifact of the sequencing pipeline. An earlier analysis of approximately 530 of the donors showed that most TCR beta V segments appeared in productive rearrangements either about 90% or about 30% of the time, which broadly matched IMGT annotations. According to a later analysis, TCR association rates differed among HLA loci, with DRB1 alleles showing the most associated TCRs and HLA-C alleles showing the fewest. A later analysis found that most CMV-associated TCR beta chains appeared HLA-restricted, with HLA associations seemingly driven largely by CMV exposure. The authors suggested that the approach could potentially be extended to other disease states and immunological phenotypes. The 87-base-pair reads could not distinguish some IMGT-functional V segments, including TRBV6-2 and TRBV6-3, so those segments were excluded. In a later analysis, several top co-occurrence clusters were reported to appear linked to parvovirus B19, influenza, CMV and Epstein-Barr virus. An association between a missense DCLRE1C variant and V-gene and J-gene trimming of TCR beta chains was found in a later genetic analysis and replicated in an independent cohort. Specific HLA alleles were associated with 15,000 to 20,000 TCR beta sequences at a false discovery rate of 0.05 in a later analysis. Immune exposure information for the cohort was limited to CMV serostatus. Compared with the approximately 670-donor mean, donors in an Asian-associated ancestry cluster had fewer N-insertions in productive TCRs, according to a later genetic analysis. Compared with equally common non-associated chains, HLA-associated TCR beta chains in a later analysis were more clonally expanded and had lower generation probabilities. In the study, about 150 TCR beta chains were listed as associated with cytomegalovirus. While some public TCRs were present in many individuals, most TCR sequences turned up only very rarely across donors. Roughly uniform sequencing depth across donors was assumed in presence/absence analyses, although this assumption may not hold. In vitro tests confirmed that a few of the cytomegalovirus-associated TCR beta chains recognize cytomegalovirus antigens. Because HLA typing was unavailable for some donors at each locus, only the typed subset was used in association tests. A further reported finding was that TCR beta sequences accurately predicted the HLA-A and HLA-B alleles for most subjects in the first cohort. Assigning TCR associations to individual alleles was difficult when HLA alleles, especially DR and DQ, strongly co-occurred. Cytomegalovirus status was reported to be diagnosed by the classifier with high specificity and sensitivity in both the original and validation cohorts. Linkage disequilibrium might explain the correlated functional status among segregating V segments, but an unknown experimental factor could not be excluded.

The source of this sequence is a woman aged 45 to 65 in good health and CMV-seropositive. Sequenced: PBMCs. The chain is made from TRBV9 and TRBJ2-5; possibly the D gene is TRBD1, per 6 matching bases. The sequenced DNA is TGTGCCAGCAGCGTTGGACAGCCAAACCTGCCAGAGACCCAGTACTTC. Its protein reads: CASSVGQPNLPETQYF. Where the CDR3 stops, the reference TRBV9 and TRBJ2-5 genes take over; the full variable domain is DSGVTQTPKHLITATGQRVTLRCSPRSGDLSVYWYQQSLDQGLQFLIQYYNGEERAKGNILERFSAQQFPDLHSELNLSSLELGDSALYFCASSVGQPNLPETQYFGPGTRLLVL.